The entry that follows covers one T cell receptor beta chain sequence. The data belong to a study of cytomegalovirus exposure and HLA in healthy donors. Germline CDR1 LNHNV, CDR2 YYDKDF (reference sequence). The CDR3 totals 15 residues. Deletions cut 0 bases from V and 4 bases from J, with 13 bases between. Primers: 60 Vbeta forward and 13 Jbeta reverse. Profiled with immunoSEQ multiplex PCR; TCRdb holds only in-frame clones, not every one. This table has 93,000 or so clones, around two thirds appearing once. The material sequenced was PBMCs. V usage is TRBV15 and J usage is TRBJ2-7; D might be TRBD1 (5 bases). The receptor was derived from a woman between 50 and 59 years old in good health and CMV-seronegative. The DNA for the CDR3 is TGTGCCACCAGCAGAGAAAAGGGGATATCTTACGAGCAGTACTTC. It yields the protein CATSREKGISYEQYF.